The clone carrying this T cell receptor beta chain was detected a few times. Trimming cost V 5 bases and J 13 bases; bases outside gene matches: 11. Germline values: CDR1 GTSNPN, CDR2 SVGIG (reference sequence). The CDR3 runs 14 residues. As part of library construction, unique molecular identifiers were attached to individual cDNA molecules. TCRdb recomputed calls from the 5' RACE reads with MiXCR, one row per CDR3 protein. The data show tens of thousands of distinct CDR3 sequences, 9.5% to 15% seen once. This entry comes from a study of early T cells in non-severe SARS-CoV-2 infection. What was sequenced was whole blood. This TCR came from an adult who was a healthcare worker with PCR-confirmed SARS-CoV-2 infection or an uninfected control (not recorded which). The chain is built from TRBV30 and TRBJ1-6, with TRBD1 matching over 10 bases. CDR3 loop: CAWDPDRGRFPLHF. The DNA for the CDR3 is TGTGCCTGGGACCCCGACAGGGGGCGGTTCCCCCTCCACTTT.